Listed below are T cell receptor beta chains from one sample, sequenced in a study of blood T cells in healthy people across ages. TCRdb itself ran the 5' RACE reads through MiXCR, one entry per CDR3 protein. The sample consists of about 1.1 million distinct CDR3 sequences, around two fifths of them appearing once. Sequencing was done on a sample of blood. The receptor source for this set is a young man in good health. The CDR3 runs from the conserved cysteine through the conserved F or W. D genes are given only for firm matches. Rows give clone size only sometimes, using once, few, many, or a class for an expanded clone.

V,J,D,length,size,DNA,CDR3
TRBV4-1,TRBJ1-1,-,14,few,TGCGCCAGCAGCCTCAGTGAGGGGAACACTGAAGCTTTCTTT,CASSLSEGNTEAFF
TRBV6-1,TRBJ2-5,TRBD2,17,once,TGTGCCAGCAGTCGGCATGTCAGGACTAGCGGCAACAATGAGCAGTACTTC,CASSRHVRTSGNNEQYF
TRBV24-1,TRBJ1-2,-,13,-,TGTGCCACCAGTGACCCTTCCGGCTATGGCTACACCTTC,CATSDPSGYGYTF
TRBV11-2,TRBJ2-1,TRBD2,23,-,TGTGCCAGCAGCTTAGATTATGTGTTAGGACTAGCGGGGAGCTCAATCTCCTACAATGAGCAGTTCTTC,CASSLDYVLGLAGSSISYNEQFF
TRBV6-5,TRBJ1-6,-,15,-,TGTGCCAGCAGTGGTTTGAGCTCCTATAATTCACCCCTCCACTTT,CASSGLSSYNSPLHF
TRBV4-2,TRBJ2-3,-,15,many,TGTGCCAGCAGCCAAGTTGGCGGGGAAGGAGATACGCAGTATTTT,CASSQVGGEGDTQYF
TRBV11-2,TRBJ2-1,-,11,few,TGTGCCAGCAGCTTGAACCATGAGCAGTTCTTC,CASSLNHEQFF
TRBV12-3/TRBV12-4,TRBJ2-1,TRBD1,13,few,TGTGCCAGCAGTCAGGGGGCCTGGTATGAGCAGTTCTTC,CASSQGAWYEQFF
TRBV6-2/TRBV6-3,TRBJ2-1,-,17,few,TGTGCCAGCAGTTACTCTTGGGGGCGCCTCACCGAGAATGAGCAGTTCTTC,CASSYSWGRLTENEQFF
TRBV7-2,TRBJ1-4,-,19,-,TGTGCCAGCAGCCCGACGCCATGGGACCGAGGAACAAGTAATGAAAAACTGTTTTTT,CASSPTPWDRGTSNEKLFF
TRBV9,TRBJ2-1,TRBD1,16,-,TGTGCCAGCAGCGTAGGAAGGACAGGGGGTTACAATGAGCAGTTCTTC,CASSVGRTGGYNEQFF
TRBV12-3/TRBV12-4,TRBJ2-4,-,17,few,TGTGCCAGCAGTCCCCCCGGGGGCAGGTTAGCCAAAAACATTCAGTACTTC,CASSPPGGRLAKNIQYF
TRBV12-3/TRBV12-4,TRBJ1-5,-,14,few,TGTGCCAGCAGTTTAGCCCAGGGGCGGCAGCCCCAGCATTTT,CASSLAQGRQPQHF
TRBV7-9,TRBJ2-1,TRBD2,14,-,TGTGCCAGCAGCTTTGCGGGAGGGGGAGACGAGCAGTTCTTC,CASSFAGGGDEQFF
TRBV4-3,TRBJ1-2,TRBD1,15,few,TGCGCCAGCAGCCCAGCAGACAGGGATGCTTATGGCTACACCTTC,CASSPADRDAYGYTF
TRBV7-8,TRBJ2-1,-,14,-,TGTGCCAGCAGCTCCAATTGGGGCTCGAATGAGCAGTTCTTC,CASSSNWGSNEQFF
TRBV5-1,TRBJ2-3,TRBD2,14,-,TGCGCCAGCAGCGCCACTAGCGGGACAGGTACGCAGTATTTT,CASSATSGTGTQYF
TRBV20-1,TRBJ2-7,TRBD1,16,-,TGCATTGCTAGAGATCGGACGACAGGGGCGCCCTACGAGCAGTACTTC,CIARDRTTGAPYEQYF
TRBV12-3/TRBV12-4,TRBJ1-2,-,14,-,TGTGCCAGCAGTTTAGTGATAGGGGTTTGGGGCTACACCTTC,CASSLVIGVWGYTF
TRBV12-3/TRBV12-4,TRBJ1-5,-,14,-,TGTGCCAGCAGTTTGTTCAGGGTAAATCAGCCCCAGCATTTT,CASSLFRVNQPQHF
TRBV4-2,TRBJ1-2,-,15,few,TGTGCCAGCAGCACGTCCGGACAGTCTAACTATGGCTACACCTTC,CASSTSGQSNYGYTF
TRBV7-2,TRBJ1-5,TRBD1,16,few,TGTGCCAGCAGCCTGACAGGGACCTATAGCAATCAGCCCCAGCATTTT,CASSLTGTYSNQPQHF
TRBV20-1,TRBJ1-1,-,14,-,TGCAGTGCCCGTCCTCGGGGGGGCAACACTGAAGCTTTCTTT,CSARPRGGNTEAFF
TRBV12-3/TRBV12-4,TRBJ1-6,-,12,-,TGTGCCAGCAGTTGGGCTAATTCACCCCTCCACTTT,CASSWANSPLHF
TRBV7-2,TRBJ2-7,-,13,-,TGTGCCAGCAGCGCCCAGACCTCCTACGAGCAGTACTTC,CASSAQTSYEQYF
TRBV7-6,TRBJ2-4,-,13,-,TGTGCCAGCAGCTTTAAGCAGGGAAACATTCAGTACTTC,CASSFKQGNIQYF
TRBV4-3,TRBJ2-1,-,18,few,TGCGCCAGCAGCCAAGATGGGGGGGGCCGCTCTGCCTACAATGAGCAGTTCTTC,CASSQDGGGRSAYNEQFF
TRBV27,TRBJ2-3,TRBD1,13,few,TGTGCCAGCACCGGGACAGGCACAGATACGCAGTATTTT,CASTGTGTDTQYF
TRBV4-1,TRBJ2-2,-,13,few,TGCGCCAGCAGCCAACCAGACACCGGGGAGCTGTTTTTT,CASSQPDTGELFF
TRBV28,TRBJ1-2,-,14,few,TGTGCCAGCAGTTCGTCCCTACAGGGAAATGGCTACACCTTC,CASSSSLQGNGYTF
TRBV20-1,TRBJ2-3,-,15,few,TGCAGTGCTAGGTCGGAGAAACCTAGCACAGATACGCAGTATTTT,CSARSEKPSTDTQYF
TRBV27,TRBJ1-4,TRBD1,17,-,TGTGCCAGCAGTTCACTACACATACAGGGGTTGGATGAAAAACTGTTTTTT,CASSSLHIQGLDEKLFF
TRBV5-1,TRBJ2-1,-,16,-,TGCGCCAGCAGCTTGCTGGGGATGGGCTCCTACAATGAGCAGTTCTTC,CASSLLGMGSYNEQFF
TRBV20-1,TRBJ2-5,-,15,few,TGCAGTGCCTCAATATTGGGACATCTCCAAGAGACCCAGTACTTC,CSASILGHLQETQYF
TRBV7-6,TRBJ2-5,-,14,-,TGTGCCAGCAGCTTACCCAACGAGCGTAAGACCCAGTACTTC,CASSLPNERKTQYF
TRBV11-1,TRBJ2-1,-,16,-,TGTGCCAGCAGCTTATTTTCAGGTTCTCCCTACAATGAGCAGTTCTTC,CASSLFSGSPYNEQFF
TRBV20-1,TRBJ2-7,-,13,few,TGCAGTGCTAGATCCGACAGACCCTACGAGCAGTACTTC,CSARSDRPYEQYF
TRBV30,TRBJ1-1,-,11,-,TGTGCCGGAGGCAGGGAAACTGAAGCTTTCTTT,CAGGRETEAFF
TRBV20-1,TRBJ2-1,TRBD2,13,-,TGCAGTGCTCGACTAGCGGGGAACAATGAGCAGTTCTTC,CSARLAGNNEQFF
TRBV4-2,TRBJ2-2,-,16,few,TGTGCCAGCAGCCCCCAGGACGGACCGAACACCGGGGAGCTGTTTTTT,CASSPQDGPNTGELFF
TRBV19,TRBJ1-5,TRBD1,14,-,TGTGCCAGCCAAGGACAGGGCCAGGACTGGGCCCAGCATTTT,CASQGQGQDWAQHF
TRBV20-1,TRBJ2-1,-,13,-,TGCAGTGCTAGAGGGGAGTTAGGCTATGAGCAGTTCTTC,CSARGELGYEQFF
TRBV9,TRBJ1-4,-,15,few,TGTGCCAGCAGCGTAGATCACGGGAGATCGGAAAAACTGTTTTTT,CASSVDHGRSEKLFF
TRBV6-5,TRBJ1-2,TRBD1,13,few,TGTGCCAGCAGCCCCGACAGGGGAATCGGCTACACCTTC,CASSPDRGIGYTF